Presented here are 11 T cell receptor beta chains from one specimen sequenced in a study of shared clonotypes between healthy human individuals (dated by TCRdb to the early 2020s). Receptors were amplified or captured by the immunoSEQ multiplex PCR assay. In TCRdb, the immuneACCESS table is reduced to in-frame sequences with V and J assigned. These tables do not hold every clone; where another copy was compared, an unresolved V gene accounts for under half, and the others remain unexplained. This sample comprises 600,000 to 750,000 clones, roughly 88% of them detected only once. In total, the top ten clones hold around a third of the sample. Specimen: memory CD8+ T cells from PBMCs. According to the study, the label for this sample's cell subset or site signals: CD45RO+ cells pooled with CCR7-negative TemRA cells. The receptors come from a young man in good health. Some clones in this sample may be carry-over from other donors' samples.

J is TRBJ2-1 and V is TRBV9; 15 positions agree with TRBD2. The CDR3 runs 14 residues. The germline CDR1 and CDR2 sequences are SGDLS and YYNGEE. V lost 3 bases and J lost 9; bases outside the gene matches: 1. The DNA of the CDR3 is TGTGCCAGCAGCGAGGGACTAGCGGGAGGTGAGCAGTTCTTC. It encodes CASSEGLAGGEQFF.

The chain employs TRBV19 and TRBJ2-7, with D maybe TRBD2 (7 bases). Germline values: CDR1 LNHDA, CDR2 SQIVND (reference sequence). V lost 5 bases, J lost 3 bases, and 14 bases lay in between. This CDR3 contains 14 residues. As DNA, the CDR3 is TGTGCCAGTAGTTTCCAGCGGGACAACTACGAGCAGTACTTC. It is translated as CASSFQRDNYEQYF.

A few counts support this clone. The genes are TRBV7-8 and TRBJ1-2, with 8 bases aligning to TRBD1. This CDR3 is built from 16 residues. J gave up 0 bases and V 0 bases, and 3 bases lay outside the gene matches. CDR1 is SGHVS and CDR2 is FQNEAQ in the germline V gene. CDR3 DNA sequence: TGTGCCAGCAGCTTAGCGACAGGGGCAACTAACTATGGCTACACCTTC. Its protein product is CASSLATGATNYGYTF.

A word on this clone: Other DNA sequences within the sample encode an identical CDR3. The CDR3 DNA reads as TGTGCCAGCAGTTTATCGGCTAGCGGAAGCTACGAGCAGTACTTC. Translated: CASSLSASGSYEQYF. The J gene is TRBJ2-7, the V gene TRBV27, with 7 bases identical to TRBD2. V dropped 0 bases and J dropped 3; count of bases not matched to a gene: 5. The germline V gene has CDR1 MNHEY and CDR2 SMNVEV (reference sequence). The CDR3 consists of 15 residues.

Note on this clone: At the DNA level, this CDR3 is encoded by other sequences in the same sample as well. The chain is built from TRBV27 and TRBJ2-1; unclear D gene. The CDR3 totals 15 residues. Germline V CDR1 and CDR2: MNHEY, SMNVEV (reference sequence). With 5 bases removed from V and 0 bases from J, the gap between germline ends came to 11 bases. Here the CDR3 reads CASSLGRSSYNEQFF. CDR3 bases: TGTGCCAGCAGTCTGGGTAGGAGCTCCTACAATGAGCAGTTCTTC.

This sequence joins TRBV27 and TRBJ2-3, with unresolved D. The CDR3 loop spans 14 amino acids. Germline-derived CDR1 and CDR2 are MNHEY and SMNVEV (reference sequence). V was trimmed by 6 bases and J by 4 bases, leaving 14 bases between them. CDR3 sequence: CASRQISSPDTQYF. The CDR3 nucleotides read TGTGCCAGCAGGCAAATTAGCTCCCCAGATACGCAGTATTTT.

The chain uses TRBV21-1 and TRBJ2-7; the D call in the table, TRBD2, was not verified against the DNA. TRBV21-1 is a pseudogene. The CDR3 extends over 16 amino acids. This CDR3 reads CASSKTTSGRAYEQYF. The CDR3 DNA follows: TGTGCCAGCAGCAAAACTACTAGCGGGAGGGCCTACGAGCAGTACTTC.

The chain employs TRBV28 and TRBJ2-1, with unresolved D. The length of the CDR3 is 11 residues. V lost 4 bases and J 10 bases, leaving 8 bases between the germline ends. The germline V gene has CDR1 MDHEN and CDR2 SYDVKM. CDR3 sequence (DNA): TGTGCCAGCAGTTCAGTGCAGGAGCAGTTCTTC. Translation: CASSSVQEQFF.

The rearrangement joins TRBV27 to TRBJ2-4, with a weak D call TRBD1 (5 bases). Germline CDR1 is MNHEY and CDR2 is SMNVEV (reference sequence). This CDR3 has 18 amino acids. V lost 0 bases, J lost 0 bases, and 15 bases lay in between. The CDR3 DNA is TGTGCCAGCAGTTTATCGAAGGGGCACCAACTAGCCAAAAACATTCAGTACTTC. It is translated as CASSLSKGHQLAKNIQYF.

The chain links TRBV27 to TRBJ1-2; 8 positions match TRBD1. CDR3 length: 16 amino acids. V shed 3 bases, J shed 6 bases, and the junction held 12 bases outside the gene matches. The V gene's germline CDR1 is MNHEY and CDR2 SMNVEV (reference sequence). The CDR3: CASSLMSGGSRDGYTF. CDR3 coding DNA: TGTGCCAGCAGTTTGATGTCAGGGGGCAGTAGGGATGGCTACACCTTC.

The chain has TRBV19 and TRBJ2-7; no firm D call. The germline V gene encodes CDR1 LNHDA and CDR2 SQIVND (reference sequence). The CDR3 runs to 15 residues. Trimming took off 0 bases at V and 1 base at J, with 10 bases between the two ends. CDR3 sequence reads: CASSIDSRPSYEQYF. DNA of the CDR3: TGTGCCAGTAGTATAGATTCTCGCCCATCCTACGAGCAGTACTTC.